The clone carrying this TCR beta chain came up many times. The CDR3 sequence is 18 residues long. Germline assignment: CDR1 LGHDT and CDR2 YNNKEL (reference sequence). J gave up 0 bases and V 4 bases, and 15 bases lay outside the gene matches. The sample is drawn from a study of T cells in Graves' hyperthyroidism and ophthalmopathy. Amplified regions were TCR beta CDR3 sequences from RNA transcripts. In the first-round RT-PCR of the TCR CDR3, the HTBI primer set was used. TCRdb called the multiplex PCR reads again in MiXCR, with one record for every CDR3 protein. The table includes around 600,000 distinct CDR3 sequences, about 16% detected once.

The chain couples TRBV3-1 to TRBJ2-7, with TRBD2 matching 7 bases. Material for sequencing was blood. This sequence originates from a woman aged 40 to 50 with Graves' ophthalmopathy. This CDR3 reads CASSRTTSTLLDSYEQYF. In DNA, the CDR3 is TGTGCCAGCAGCCGGACGACTAGCACACTCCTTGACTCCTACGAGCAGTACTTC.